The 8 T cell receptor beta chains reported below all come from one sample, sequenced in a study of blood T cell repertoires in COVID-19. Clones were read by immunoSEQ multiplex PCR, and TCRdb kept only the in-frame ones, dropping some. The table records approximately 300,000 clones, 90% of them present only once. The source material was peripheral blood. The origin of the receptors is a woman in her forties with COVID-19, enrolled during active disease.

This chain uses TRBV15 with TRBJ1-4; D remains ambiguous. Trimming pared 0 bases from V and 8 bases from J, leaving 10 bases between. The CDR3 has 14 amino acids. Germline CDR1 LNHNV, CDR2 YYDKDF (reference sequence). The CDR3 loop reads CATSRDYTEEKLFF. The CDR3 region has the DNA TGTGCCACCAGCAGAGATTATACTGAGGAAAAACTGTTTTTT.

In DNA, the CDR3 is TGTGCCACCAGCCTAGCGGGAGGAGGCTACGAGCAGTACTTC. It codes for CATSLAGGGYEQYF. This sequence joins TRBV15 and TRBJ2-7; TRBD2 agrees at 11 bases. The CDR3 is 14 amino acids. Germline V gene lookup returns CDR1 LNHNV and CDR2 YYDKDF (reference sequence). V was pared by 5 bases and J by 3 bases, with 3 bases of the junction left unmatched.

The rearrangement joins TRBV6-2 or TRBV6-3 to TRBJ1-5; D might be TRBD1 (6 bases). This CDR3 has 15 amino acids. The germline V gene encodes CDR1 MNHEY and CDR2 SVGEGT. Trimming pared 5 bases from V and 6 bases from J, leaving 17 bases between. This CDR3 is CASSRDNLQGQPQHF. The CDR3 nucleotides read TGTGCCAGCAGTCGGGATAATTTACAGGGTCAGCCCCAGCATTTT.

The CDR3 reads CAWGTGALTSGELFF. The CDR3 bases are TGTGCCTGGGGGACAGGGGCCCTAACGTCCGGGGAGCTGTTTTTT. The chain uses TRBV30 and TRBJ2-2; 10 bases fit TRBD1. V lost 5 bases, J lost 6 bases, and 9 bases stayed unmatched. The CDR3 loop spans 15 amino acids. Germline V gene sequence: CDR1 GTSNPN, CDR2 SVGIG (reference sequence).

Comment on this clone: Its ends do not fully match the called genes, so a read error is possible. The J gene is TRBJ2-5, the V gene TRBV14; D is perhaps TRBD1 (6 bases). The CDR3 contains 15 residues. In germline, CDR1 is SGHDN, CDR2 FVKESK. CDR3 in DNA: TGTGCCAGCAGCCCCCGTACAGGGTACCAAGATACCCAGTACTTC. Translation gives CASSPRTGYQDTQYF.

The rearrangement links TRBV15 to TRBJ1-5; perhaps TRBD1 as D (6 bases). Trimming cost V 0 bases and J 6 bases, with 15 bases left between them. The CDR3 loop spans 16 amino acids. The V gene's germline CDR1 is LNHNV and CDR2 YYDKDF (reference sequence). For the CDR3, the DNA is TGTGCCACCAGCAGAGATTTCGGGGGGGGCGGTCAGCCCCAGCATTTT. It codes for CATSRDFGGGGQPQHF.

The chain couples TRBV2 to TRBJ1-4; 8 bases align to TRBD1. The CDR3 loop spans 15 amino acids. From germline, CDR1 is SNHLY and CDR2 FYNNEI. J gave up 5 bases and V 5 bases, and 7 bases lay outside the gene matches. Here the CDR3 reads CASSLQGGGNEKLFF. CDR3 bases: TGTGCCAGCAGTCTACAGGGGGGTGGGAATGAAAAACTGTTTTTT.

The CDR3 spells CASTKTGERGQPQHF. The CDR3 nucleotides are TGCGCCAGCACTAAGACAGGGGAACGGGGACAGCCCCAGCATTTT. The chain carries TRBV4-1 and TRBJ1-5, with 8 positions matching TRBD1. The CDR3 consists of 15 residues. CDR1 and CDR2 (germline): MGHRA, YSYEKL. V was clipped by 7 bases and J by 7 bases; unmatched bases: 12.